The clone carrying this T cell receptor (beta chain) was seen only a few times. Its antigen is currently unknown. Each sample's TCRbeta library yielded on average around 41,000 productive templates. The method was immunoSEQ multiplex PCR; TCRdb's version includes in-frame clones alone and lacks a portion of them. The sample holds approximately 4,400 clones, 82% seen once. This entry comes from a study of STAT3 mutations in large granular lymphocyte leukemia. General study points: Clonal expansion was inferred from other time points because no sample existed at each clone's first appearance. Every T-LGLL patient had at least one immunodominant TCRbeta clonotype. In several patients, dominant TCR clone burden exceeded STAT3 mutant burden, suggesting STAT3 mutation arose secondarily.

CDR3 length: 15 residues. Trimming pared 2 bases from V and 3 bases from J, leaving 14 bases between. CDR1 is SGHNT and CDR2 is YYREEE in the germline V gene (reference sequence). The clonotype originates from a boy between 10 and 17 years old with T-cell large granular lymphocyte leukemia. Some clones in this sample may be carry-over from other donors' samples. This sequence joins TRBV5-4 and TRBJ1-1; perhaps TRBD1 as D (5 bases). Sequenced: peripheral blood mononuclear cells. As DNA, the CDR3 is TGTGCCAGCAGCTTACCCTCCGGGGCGGACACTGAAGCTTTCTTT. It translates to CASSLPSGADTEAFF.